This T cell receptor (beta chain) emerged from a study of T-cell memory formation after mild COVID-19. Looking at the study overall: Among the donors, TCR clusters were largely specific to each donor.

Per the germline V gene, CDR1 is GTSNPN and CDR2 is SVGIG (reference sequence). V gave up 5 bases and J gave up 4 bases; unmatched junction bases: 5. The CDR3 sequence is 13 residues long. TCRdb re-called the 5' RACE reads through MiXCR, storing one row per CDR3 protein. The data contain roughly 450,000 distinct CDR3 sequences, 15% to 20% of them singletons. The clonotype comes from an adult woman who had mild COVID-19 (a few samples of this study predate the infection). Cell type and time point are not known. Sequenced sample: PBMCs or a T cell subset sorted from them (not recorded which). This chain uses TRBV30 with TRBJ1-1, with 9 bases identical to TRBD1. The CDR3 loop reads CAWAGQGVTEAFF. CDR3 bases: TGTGCCTGGGCGGGACAGGGAGTCACTGAAGCTTTCTTT.